This T cell receptor beta chain was sequenced in a study of blood T cell repertoires in COVID-19. V was pared by 4 bases and J by 6 bases, with 7 bases of the junction left unmatched. Germline V CDR1 and CDR2: SEHNR, FQNEAQ (reference sequence). This CDR3 comprises 15 residues. Sequencing used immunoSEQ multiplex PCR; TCRdb keeps in-frame clones, though not all of them. The sample has over 150,000 clones, about 85% seen once. This clone was detected only a few times. V is TRBV7-9 and J is TRBJ2-2, with 8 positions matching TRBD1. This clonotype originated in a woman aged 55 to 70 with COVID-19, enrolled during active disease. The sample consisted of peripheral blood. CDR3 residues: CASSSYPQGAGELFF. In DNA, the CDR3 is TGTGCCAGCAGCTCCTACCCACAGGGGGCCGGGGAGCTGTTTTTT. Drawing the rest from reference TRBV7-9 and TRBJ2-2, the complete variable domain is DTGVSQNPRHKITKRGQNVTFRCDPISEHNRLYWYRQTLGQGPEFLTYFQNEAQLEKSRLLSDRFSAERPKGSFSTLEIQRTEQGDSAMYLCASSSYPQGAGELFFGEGSRLTVL.